This T cell receptor beta chain emerged from a study of T cell repertoires in cytomegalovirus infection. Whole-study context: Selected CMV epitopes included recently identified HLA-C-restricted ones as well as well-studied HLA-B-restricted ones. Matching HLA type, along with CMV infection, was indicated by public TCR beta signatures. Notes on the study in general: Cumulative public TCR beta family frequency identified CMV carriers with the relevant HLA. HLA-C-restricted CMV-specific TCR beta clonotypes prevailed in the ex vivo response.

TCRdb reprocessed the reads with MiXCR, giving one entry per CDR3 protein. The table shows some 590,000 distinct CDR3 sequences, with 40% occurring only once. There are a few counts of this clonotype. Antigen specificity is unknown. Germline V gene lookup returns CDR1 SNHLY and CDR2 FYNNEI. V was pared by 6 bases and J by 8 bases, with 13 bases between. The CDR3 loop spans 13 amino acids. The chain couples TRBV2 to TRBJ1-4; D is uncertain. The specimen was cultured PBMCs, collected from culture after CMV antigen stimulation. This TCR came from a human donor in good health (CMV status not recorded). Some clones in this sample may be carry-over from other donors' samples. DNA of the CDR3: TGTGCCAGCAGACAAGAGTTAGGAGAAAAACTGTTTTTT. It codes for CASRQELGEKLFF.